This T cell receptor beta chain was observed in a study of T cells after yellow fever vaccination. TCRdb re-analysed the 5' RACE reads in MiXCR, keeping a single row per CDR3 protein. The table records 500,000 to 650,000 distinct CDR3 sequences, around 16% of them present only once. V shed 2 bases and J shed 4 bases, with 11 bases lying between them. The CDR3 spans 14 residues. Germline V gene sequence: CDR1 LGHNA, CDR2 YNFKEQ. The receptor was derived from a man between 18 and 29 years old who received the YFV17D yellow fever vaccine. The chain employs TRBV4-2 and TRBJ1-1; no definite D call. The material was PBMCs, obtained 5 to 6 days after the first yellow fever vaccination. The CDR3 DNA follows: TGTGCCAGCAGCCAACCCCTCCTTGGCACTGAAGCTTTCTTT. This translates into CASSQPLLGTEAFF.